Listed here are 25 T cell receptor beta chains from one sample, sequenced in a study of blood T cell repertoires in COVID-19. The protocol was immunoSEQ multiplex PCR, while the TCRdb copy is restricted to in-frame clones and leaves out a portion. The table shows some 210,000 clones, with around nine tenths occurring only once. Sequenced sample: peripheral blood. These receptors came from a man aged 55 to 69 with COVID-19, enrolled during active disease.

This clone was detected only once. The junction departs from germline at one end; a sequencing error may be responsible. CDR3 residues: CASNSDRTFVQRF. In nucleotides, the CDR3 is TGTGCCAGCAACTCGGATCGGACATTTGTTCAGAGATTC. The chain uses TRBV5-5 and TRBJ1-2; the D gene is possibly TRBD1 (5 bases). Germline CDR1 SGHKS, CDR2 YYEKEE (reference sequence). The CDR3 is made up of 13 amino acids. Full variable domain (rest looked up from reference TRBV5-5 and TRBJ1-2): DAGVTQSPTHLIKTRGQQVTLRCSPISGHKSVSWYQQVLGQGPQFIFQYYEKEERGRGNFPDRFSARQFPNYSSELNVNALLLGDSALYLCASNSDRTFVQRFGSGTRLTVV.

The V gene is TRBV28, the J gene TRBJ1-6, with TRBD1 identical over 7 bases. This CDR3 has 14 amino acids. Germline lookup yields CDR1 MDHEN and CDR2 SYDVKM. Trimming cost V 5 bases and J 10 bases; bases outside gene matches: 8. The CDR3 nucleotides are TGTGCCAGCAGTACTCAGGGGGGCGGGTCACCCCTCCACTTT. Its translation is CASSTQGGGSPLHF.

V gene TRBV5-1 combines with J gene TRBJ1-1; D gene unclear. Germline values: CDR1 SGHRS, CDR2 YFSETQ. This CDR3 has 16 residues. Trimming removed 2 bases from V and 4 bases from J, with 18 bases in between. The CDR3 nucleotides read TGCGCCAGCAGCTTCGATTCGGGGATCGGTGCCACTGAAGCTTTCTTT. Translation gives CASSFDSGIGATEAFF.

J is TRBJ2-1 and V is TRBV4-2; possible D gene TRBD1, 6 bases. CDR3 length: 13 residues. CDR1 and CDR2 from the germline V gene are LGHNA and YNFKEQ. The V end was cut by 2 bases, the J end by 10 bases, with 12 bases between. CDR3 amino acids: CASSQFQGPEQFF. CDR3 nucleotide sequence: TGTGCCAGCAGCCAATTCCAGGGGCCCGAGCAGTTCTTC.

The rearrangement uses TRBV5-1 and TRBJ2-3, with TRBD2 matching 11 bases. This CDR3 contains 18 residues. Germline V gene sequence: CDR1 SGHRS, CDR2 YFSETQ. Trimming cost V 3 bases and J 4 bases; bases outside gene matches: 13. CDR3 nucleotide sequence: TGCGCCAGCAGCTCCGGATCTTTAGCGGGGGGGCGTCCAGATACGCAGTATTTT. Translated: CASSSGSLAGGRPDTQYF.

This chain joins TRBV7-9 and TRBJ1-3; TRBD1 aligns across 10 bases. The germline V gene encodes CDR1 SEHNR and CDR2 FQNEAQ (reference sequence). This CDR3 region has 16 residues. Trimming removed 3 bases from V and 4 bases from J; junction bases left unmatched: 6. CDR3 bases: TGTGCCAGCAGCTTCCGACAGGGGGCGGAGGGAAACACCATATATTTT. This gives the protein CASSFRQGAEGNTIYF. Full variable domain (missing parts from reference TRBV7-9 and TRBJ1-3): DTGVSQNPRHKITKRGQNVTFRCDPISEHNRLYWYRQTLGQGPEFLTYFQNEAQLEKSRLLSDRFSAERPKGSFSTLEIQRTEQGDSAMYLCASSFRQGAEGNTIYFGEGSWLTVV.

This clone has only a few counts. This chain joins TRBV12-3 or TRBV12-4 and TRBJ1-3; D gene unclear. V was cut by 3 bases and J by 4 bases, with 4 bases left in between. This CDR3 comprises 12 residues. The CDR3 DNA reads TGTGCCAGCAGTTTGAGGGGAAACACCATATATTTT. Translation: CASSLRGNTIYF.

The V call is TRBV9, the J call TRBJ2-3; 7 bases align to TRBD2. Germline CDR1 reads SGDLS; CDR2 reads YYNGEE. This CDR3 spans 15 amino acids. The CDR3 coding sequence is TGTGCAGCCTCTAGCGGAGTTTATGGCACAGATACGCAGTATTTT. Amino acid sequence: CAASSGVYGTDTQYF.

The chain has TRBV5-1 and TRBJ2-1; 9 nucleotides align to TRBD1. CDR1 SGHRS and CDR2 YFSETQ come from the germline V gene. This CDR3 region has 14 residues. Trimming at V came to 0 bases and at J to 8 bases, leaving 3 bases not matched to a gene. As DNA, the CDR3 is TGCGCCAGCAGCTTGGGACAGGGGGTCTATGAGCAGTTCTTC. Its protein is CASSLGQGVYEQFF.

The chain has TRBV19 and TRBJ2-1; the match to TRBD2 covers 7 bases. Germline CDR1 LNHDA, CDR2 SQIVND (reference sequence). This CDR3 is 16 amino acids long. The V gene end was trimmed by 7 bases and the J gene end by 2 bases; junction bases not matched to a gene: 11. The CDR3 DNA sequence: TGTGCCAGTACCCCAGGAGGGAGCGGGACCTACAATGAGCAGTTCTTC. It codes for CASTPGGSGTYNEQFF. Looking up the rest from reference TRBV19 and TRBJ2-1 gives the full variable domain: DGGITQSPKYLFRKEGQNVTLSCEQNLNHDAMYWYRQDPGQGLRLIYYSQIVNDFQKGDIAEGYSVSREKKESFPLTVTSAQKNPTAFYLCASTPGGSGTYNEQFFGPGTRLTVL.

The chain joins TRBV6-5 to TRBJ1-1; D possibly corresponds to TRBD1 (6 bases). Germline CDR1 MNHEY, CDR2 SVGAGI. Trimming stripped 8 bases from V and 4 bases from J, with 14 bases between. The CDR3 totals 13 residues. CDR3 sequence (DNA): TGTGCCAGCGAAGTTGGGGGCGGCACTGAAGCTTTCTTT. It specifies CASEVGGGTEAFF.

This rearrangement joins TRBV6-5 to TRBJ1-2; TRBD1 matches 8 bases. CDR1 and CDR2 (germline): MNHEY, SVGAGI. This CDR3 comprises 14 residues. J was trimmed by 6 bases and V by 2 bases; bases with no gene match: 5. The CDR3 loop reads CASSYRTGSDGYTF. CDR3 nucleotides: TGTGCCAGCAGTTACCGGACAGGGAGCGATGGCTACACCTTC.

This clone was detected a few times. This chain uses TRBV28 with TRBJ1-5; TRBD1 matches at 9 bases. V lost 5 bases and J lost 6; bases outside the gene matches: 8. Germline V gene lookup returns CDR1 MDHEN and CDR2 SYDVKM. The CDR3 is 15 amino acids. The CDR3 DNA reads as TGTGCCAGCAGTGTGCCACAGGGGGCTTTTCAGCCCCAGCATTTT. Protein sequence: CASSVPQGAFQPQHF. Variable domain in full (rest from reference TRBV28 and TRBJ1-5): DVKVTQSSRYLVKRTGEKVFLECVQDMDHENMFWYRQDPGLGLRLIYFSYDVKMKEKGDIPEGYSVSREKKERFSLILESASTNQTSMYLCASSVPQGAFQPQHFGDGTRLSIL.

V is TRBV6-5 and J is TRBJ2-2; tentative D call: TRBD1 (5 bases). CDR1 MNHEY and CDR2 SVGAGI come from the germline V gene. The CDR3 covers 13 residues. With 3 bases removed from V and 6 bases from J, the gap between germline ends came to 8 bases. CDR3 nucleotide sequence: TGTGCCAGCAGTTATTCCAGGGCCGGGGAGCTGTTTTTT. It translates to CASSYSRAGELFF.

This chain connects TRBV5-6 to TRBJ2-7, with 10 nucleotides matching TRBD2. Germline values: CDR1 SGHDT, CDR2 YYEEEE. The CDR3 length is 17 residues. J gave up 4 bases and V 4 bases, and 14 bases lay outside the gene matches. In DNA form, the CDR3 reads TGTGCCAGCAGCCTACTGTTAGCGGGGGGCTTCACATACGAGCAGTACTTC. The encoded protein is CASSLLLAGGFTYEQYF. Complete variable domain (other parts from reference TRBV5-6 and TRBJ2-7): DAGVTQSPTHLIKTRGQQVTLRCSPKSGHDTVSWYQQALGQGPQFIFQYYEEEERQRGNFPDRFSGHQFPNYSSELNVNALLLGDSALYLCASSLLLAGGFTYEQYFGPGTRLTVT.

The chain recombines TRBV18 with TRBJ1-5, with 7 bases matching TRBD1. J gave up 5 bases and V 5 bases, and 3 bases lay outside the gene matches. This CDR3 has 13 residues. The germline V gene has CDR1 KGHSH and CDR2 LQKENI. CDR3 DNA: TGTGCCAGCTCAGCCGACAGGGATCAGCCCCAGCATTTT. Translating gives CASSADRDQPQHF.

The CDR3 region is CASSPVPRATDTQYF. The DNA of the CDR3 is TGTGCCAGCAGCCCCGTCCCCCGCGCCACAGATACGCAGTATTTT. The V and J genes are TRBV27 and TRBJ2-3; the D is unclear. Trimming left V 6 bases short and J 2 bases short, with 15 bases between. Germline values: CDR1 MNHEY, CDR2 SMNVEV (reference sequence). This CDR3 contains 15 residues.

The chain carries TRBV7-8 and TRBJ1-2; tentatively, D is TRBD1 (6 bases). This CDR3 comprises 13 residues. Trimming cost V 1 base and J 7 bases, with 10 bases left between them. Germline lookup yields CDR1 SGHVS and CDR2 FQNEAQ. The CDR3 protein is CASSLETGGGYTF. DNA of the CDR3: TGTGCCAGCAGCTTAGAGACAGGAGGTGGCTACACCTTC.

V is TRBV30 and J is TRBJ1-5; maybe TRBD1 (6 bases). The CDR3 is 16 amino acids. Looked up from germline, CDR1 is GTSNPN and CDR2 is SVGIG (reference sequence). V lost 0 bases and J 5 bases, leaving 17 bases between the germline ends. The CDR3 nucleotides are TGTGCCTGGAGTGTACGGGGCAGGGGTTTTGATCAGCCCCAGCATTTT. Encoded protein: CAWSVRGRGFDQPQHF. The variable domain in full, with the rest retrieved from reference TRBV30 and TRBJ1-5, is SQTIHQWPATLVQPVGSPLSLECTVEGTSNPNLYWYRQAAGRGLQLLFYSVGIGQISSEVPQNLSASRPQDRQFILSSKKLLLSDSGFYLCAWSVRGRGFDQPQHFGDGTRLSIL.

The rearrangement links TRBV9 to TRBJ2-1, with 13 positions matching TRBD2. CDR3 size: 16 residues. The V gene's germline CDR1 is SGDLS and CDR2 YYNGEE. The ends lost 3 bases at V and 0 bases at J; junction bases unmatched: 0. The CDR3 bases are TGTGCCAGCAGCGGGACTAGCGGGAGCTCCTACAATGAGCAGTTCTTC. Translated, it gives CASSGTSGSSYNEQFF.

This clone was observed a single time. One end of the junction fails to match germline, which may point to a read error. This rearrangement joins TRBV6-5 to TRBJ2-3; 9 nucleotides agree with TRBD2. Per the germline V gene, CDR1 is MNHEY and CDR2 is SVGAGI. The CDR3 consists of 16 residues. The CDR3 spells CASCYAAGGRSGTQYF. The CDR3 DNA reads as TGTGCCAGCTGTTACGCGGCGGGGGGGCGGTCGGGTACGCAGTATTTT.

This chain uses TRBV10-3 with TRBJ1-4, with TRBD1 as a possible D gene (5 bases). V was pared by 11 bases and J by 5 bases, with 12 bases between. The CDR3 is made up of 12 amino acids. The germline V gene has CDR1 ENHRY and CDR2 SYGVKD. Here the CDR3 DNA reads TGTGCCGCGGGACCACTAAATGAAAAACTGTTTTTT. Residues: CAAGPLNEKLFF.

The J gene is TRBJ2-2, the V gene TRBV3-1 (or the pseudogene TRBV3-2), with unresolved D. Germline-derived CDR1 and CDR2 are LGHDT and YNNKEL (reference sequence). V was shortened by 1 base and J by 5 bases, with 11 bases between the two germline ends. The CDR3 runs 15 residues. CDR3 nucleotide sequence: TGTGCCAGCAGCCAAGGGTCAGGCCTGACCGGGGAGCTGTTTTTT. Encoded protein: CASSQGSGLTGELFF.

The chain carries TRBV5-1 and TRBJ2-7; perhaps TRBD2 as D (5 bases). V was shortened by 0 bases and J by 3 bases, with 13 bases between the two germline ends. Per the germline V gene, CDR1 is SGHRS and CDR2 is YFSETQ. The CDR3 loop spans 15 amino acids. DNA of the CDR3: TGCGCCAGCAGCTTGGGGTGGGGAGCAGGCTACGAGCAGTACTTC. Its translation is CASSLGWGAGYEQYF.

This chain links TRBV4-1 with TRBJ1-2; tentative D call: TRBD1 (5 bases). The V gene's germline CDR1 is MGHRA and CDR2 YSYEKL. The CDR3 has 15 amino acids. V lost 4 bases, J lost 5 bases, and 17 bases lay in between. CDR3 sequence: CASSRGVIVEYGYTF. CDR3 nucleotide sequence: TGCGCCAGCAGCCGGGGCGTGATAGTAGAATATGGCTACACCTTC.